Below, one TCR beta chain is given with its context. As yet, its antigen is unknown. Using immunoSEQ multiplex PCR, the repertoire was profiled, and TCRdb retains in-frame clones only, with some absent. Of 35,000 to 50,000 clones in the sample, 70% to 85% were seen once. As for time point: week 23, last vaccination. Vaccine doses each comprised 300 ug of mutant IDH1 20-mer peptide, with topical imiquimod. These data originate in a study of a mutant IDH1 vaccine in newly diagnosed glioma. Study-wide context: The vaccination schedule gave patients eight doses in weeks 1, 3, 5, 7, 11, 15, 19 and 23. Patients had received radiotherapy, temozolomide, or both previously, most receiving both.

Regarding the study as a whole: The study observed vaccine-induced immune responses in 90% to 95% of patients.

Germline V lookup: CDR1 GTSNPN, CDR2 SVGIG (reference sequence). CDR3 length equals 9 residues. Between the trimmed V and J ends, which lost 5 bases and 4 bases, there was a span of 0 bases. The origin of this receptor is a young woman with glioma. Some clones in this sample may be carry-over from other donors' samples. The specimen was PBMCs, collected from a glioma patient whose treatment included an IDH1 peptide vaccine. This rearrangement joins TRBV30 to TRBJ1-3; D is undetermined. CDR3 residues: CAWGNTIYF. In DNA form, the CDR3 reads TGTGCCTGGGGAAACACCATATATTTT.